Below are 30 T cell receptor beta chains sequenced from a single sample in a study of blood T cell repertoires in COVID-19. Some clones are missing from TCRdb's copy, which holds only in-frame ones; the method was immunoSEQ multiplex PCR. The table shows around 110,000 clones, with around 90% occurring only once. The sample consisted of peripheral blood. Receptors were obtained from a woman younger than 45 with acute or convalescent COVID-19.

The rearrangement joins TRBV12-3 or TRBV12-4 to TRBJ2-7, with unresolved D. Trimming left V 6 bases short and J 0 bases short, with 9 bases between. The CDR3 is 13 residues long. The CDR3 region has the DNA TGTGCCAGCAGCCACCCCAGCTCCTACGAGCAGTACTTC. Translation: CASSHPSSYEQYF.

This clone has a handful of counts. The rearrangement joins TRBV6-1 to TRBJ2-7, with 9 bases matching TRBD1. This CDR3 spans 16 amino acids. Unmatched junction bases numbered 13, after V lost 4 bases and J lost 6 bases. Germline V gene data show CDR1 as MNHNS and CDR2 as SASEGT. The CDR3 DNA is TGTGCCAGCAGTGGGATGGGACAGGGTTCAGTAAGCGAGCAGTACTTC. Amino acids: CASSGMGQGSVSEQYF.

CDR3 sequence: CASSLLMGPTDQPQHF. The DNA of the CDR3 is TGTGCCAGCAGTTTATTGATGGGCCCGACAGATCAGCCCCAGCATTTT. The chain joins TRBV28 to TRBJ1-5, with D maybe TRBD1 (5 bases). This CDR3 is built from 16 residues. V was cut by 1 base and J by 5 bases, with 15 bases left in between. The V gene's germline CDR1 is MDHEN and CDR2 SYDVKM.

The chain combines TRBV6-1 with TRBJ1-5; no definite D call. CDR1 MNHNS and CDR2 SASEGT come from the germline V gene. CDR3 length equals 14 residues. V gave up 5 bases and J gave up 6 bases, with 14 bases separating them. CDR3: CASSYAGLAQPQHF. CDR3 DNA: TGTGCCAGCAGTTATGCCGGACTCGCTCAGCCCCAGCATTTT.

The chain recombines TRBV30 with TRBJ2-1, with 9 bases aligning to TRBD1. CDR1 GTSNPN and CDR2 SVGIG come from the germline V gene (reference sequence). V shed 6 bases and J 8 bases; nucleotides not matched to a gene: 8. The CDR3 spans 13 residues. CDR3 in amino acids: CACRTGAGYEQFF. The CDR3 DNA follows: TGTGCCTGTCGGACAGGGGCAGGGTATGAGCAGTTCTTC. The full variable domain, in which reference TRBV30 and TRBJ2-1 provide the parts outside the CDR3, is SQTIHQWPATLVQPVGSPLSLECTVEGTSNPNLYWYRQAAGRGLQLLFYSVGIGQISSEVPQNLSASRPQDRQFILSSKKLLLSDSGFYLCACRTGAGYEQFFGPGTRLTVL.

The chain employs TRBV9 and TRBJ2-7; 7 bases match TRBD1. This CDR3 spans 14 amino acids. CDR1 is SGDLS, CDR2 YYNGEE, per germline. J was trimmed by 3 bases and V by 2 bases; bases with no gene match: 5. The CDR3 coding sequence is TGTGCCAGCAGCGTGGGACAGACAAACTACGAGCAGTACTTC. This sequence encodes CASSVGQTNYEQYF.

This chain joins TRBV5-8 and TRBJ1-6; D is perhaps TRBD1 (6 bases). Trimming left V 4 bases short and J 0 bases short, with 17 bases between. The CDR3 contains 18 residues. Germline loops: CDR1 SGHTS, CDR2 YDEGEE. DNA of the CDR3: TGTGCCAGCAGCCACCCCCGCGGACAGAGCTCCTATAATTCACCCCTCCACTTT. Protein: CASSHPRGQSSYNSPLHF.

The rearrangement joins TRBV9 to TRBJ1-5, with 9 bases that match TRBD1. The CDR3 runs to 15 residues. Trimming at V came to 0 bases and at J to 8 bases, leaving 6 bases not matched to a gene. Looked up from germline, CDR1 is SGDLS and CDR2 is YYNGEE. The CDR3 loop is CASSVGGQGREPQHF. CDR3 DNA: TGTGCCAGCAGCGTAGGAGGACAGGGGAGGGAGCCCCAGCATTTT.

This clone appeared once. The chain combines TRBV29-1 with TRBJ1-4; 9 nucleotides line up with TRBD1. Germline CDR1 reads SQVTM; CDR2 reads ANQGSEA. Trimming removed 4 bases from V and 7 bases from J; junction bases left unmatched: 1. The CDR3 runs 12 residues. The CDR3 region is CSVVTGGEKLFF. CDR3 sequence (DNA): TGCAGCGTTGTGACAGGGGGTGAAAAACTGTTTTTT.

The gene calls are TRBV24-1 and TRBJ2-2; 9 nucleotides align to TRBD1. This CDR3 region has 17 residues. V trimming: 4 bases; J trimming: 1 base; junction bases outside the gene matches: 6. Per germline, CDR1 KGHDR and CDR2 SFDVKD. CDR3: CATSDVRQGVNTGELFF. The CDR3 region has the DNA TGTGCCACCAGTGACGTAAGACAGGGGGTGAACACCGGGGAGCTGTTTTTT.

The V gene is TRBV19, the J gene TRBJ1-5; the D is unclear. Trimming removed 3 bases from V and 0 bases from J, with 9 bases in between. Per the germline V gene, CDR1 is LNHDA and CDR2 is SQIVND (reference sequence). This CDR3 is 15 amino acids long. This CDR3 reads CASSIREPSNQPQHF. DNA of the CDR3: TGTGCCAGTAGTATCCGAGAGCCTAGCAATCAGCCCCAGCATTTT.

This clone was seen a single time. This chain joins TRBV9 and TRBJ2-1, with TRBD2 matching over 7 bases. The germline CDR1 and CDR2 sequences are SGDLS and YYNGEE. This CDR3 contains 18 residues. The V segment lost 0 bases and the J segment 4 bases; nucleotides outside the gene matches: 13. The CDR3, as DNA: TGTGCCAGCAGCGTAGACTACCGGGAGGCTAGCTTTTACAATGAGCAGTTCTTC. Translation gives CASSVDYREASFYNEQFF.

DNA of the CDR3: TGTGCCAGCAGTTTAGGGGACAGGGGATATTTAGCCAAAAACATTCAGTACTTC. This sequence encodes CASSLGDRGYLAKNIQYF. The gene calls are TRBV28 and TRBJ2-4; 10 nucleotides line up with TRBD1. The V and J ends lost 2 bases and 0 bases, in that order; junction bases with no gene match: 7. Germline V gene sequence: CDR1 MDHEN, CDR2 SYDVKM. The CDR3 extends over 18 amino acids.

The chain carries TRBV7-2 and TRBJ1-5; a possible D gene is TRBD1 (6 bases). The CDR3 contains 15 residues. Per germline, CDR1 SGHTA and CDR2 FQGNSA. V was trimmed by 5 bases and J by 6 bases, leaving 17 bases between them. The chain's CDR3 is CASSVGGGAFQPQHF. CDR3 sequence (DNA): TGTGCCAGCAGCGTAGGTGGGGGCGCGTTTCAGCCCCAGCATTTT.

A single count supports this clone. The V call is TRBV7-3, the J call TRBJ2-3; D might be TRBD2 (5 bases). Germline V gene lookup returns CDR1 SGHTA and CDR2 FQGTGA. The V end was cut by 3 bases, the J end by 6 bases, with 10 bases between. The CDR3 runs 13 residues. CDR3 amino acids: CASSFRGLDTQYF. The CDR3 bases are TGTGCCAGCAGCTTTCGGGGTTTGGATACGCAGTATTTT.

This chain links TRBV19 with TRBJ2-2; 7 bases line up with TRBD1. Germline trimming cut 5 bases from V and 2 bases from J; bases unmatched to any gene: 5. This CDR3 comprises 15 residues. The V gene's germline CDR1 is LNHDA and CDR2 SQIVND (reference sequence). DNA for the CDR3: TGTGCCAGTAGTCAGGGACAGATAAACACCGGGGAGCTGTTTTTT. It translates to CASSQGQINTGELFF.

As regards this clone: Its ends do not fully match the called genes, so a read error is possible. The chain employs TRBV28 and TRBJ1-2; 9 nucleotides align to TRBD1. This CDR3 contains 14 residues. Germline values: CDR1 MDHEN, CDR2 SYDVKM. DNA of the CDR3: TGTGCCAGCAGTTTGTTGGGAAATACAGGGGGCTCCGTCTTC. It codes for CASSLLGNTGGSVF.

CDR3 nucleotide sequence: TGTGCCATCACAACAGGGACTAACTATGGCTACACCTTC. It specifies CAITTGTNYGYTF. The V call is TRBV10-3, the J call TRBJ1-2; D is perhaps TRBD1 (6 bases). The V gene lost 7 bases and the J gene lost 0 bases, with 9 bases spanning the gap. There are 13 residues in the CDR3. Germline lookup yields CDR1 ENHRY and CDR2 SYGVKD.

This chain uses TRBV9 with TRBJ2-7, with TRBD2 matching 14 bases. Germline V gene lookup returns CDR1 SGDLS and CDR2 YYNGEE. The J segment lost 3 bases and the V segment lost 4 bases, leaving 3 bases of the junction unmatched. The CDR3 runs 15 residues. The CDR3: CASSPGLAGVYEQYF. CDR3 coding DNA: TGTGCCAGCAGCCCGGGACTAGCGGGGGTCTACGAGCAGTACTTC.

The V call is TRBV30, the J call TRBJ1-4; maybe TRBD1 (6 bases). The CDR3 has 10 residues. V was clipped by 7 bases and J by 11 bases, with 11 bases between them. Germline assignment: CDR1 GTSNPN and CDR2 SVGIG (reference sequence). The CDR3 sequence is CAYWGGKLFF. As DNA, the CDR3 is TGTGCCTACTGGGGGGGCAAACTGTTTTTT.

The chain joins TRBV21-1 to TRBJ1-5. TRBV21-1 is recorded as a pseudogene. There are 18 residues in the CDR3. The CDR3 here is CANPAGIKGRVGNQPQHF. The CDR3 DNA reads TGTGCCAACCCTGCGGGGATTAAAGGGAGGGTGGGCAATCAGCCCCAGCATTTT.

This chain uses TRBV11-2 with TRBJ2-7; D possibly corresponds to TRBD1 (6 bases). V was trimmed by 0 bases and J by 5 bases, leaving 8 bases between them. The CDR3 extends over 13 amino acids. Germline V gene lookup returns CDR1 SGHAT and CDR2 FQNNGV. The CDR3 loop reads CASSLDRDNEQYF. CDR3 bases: TGTGCCAGCAGCTTAGACAGGGACAACGAGCAGTACTTC.

The chain joins TRBV19 to TRBJ1-6; D unclear. Trimming shortened V by 5 bases and J by 0 bases, and 11 bases separated the two germline ends. The CDR3 loop spans 16 amino acids. Germline V gene data show CDR1 as LNHDA and CDR2 as SQIVND (reference sequence). This CDR3 reads CASSWIGSSYNSPLHF. DNA for the CDR3: TGTGCCAGTAGTTGGATTGGGAGCTCCTATAATTCACCCCTCCACTTT.

The J gene is TRBJ2-2, the V gene TRBV6-6; TRBD2 matches 10 bases. The CDR3 is 14 residues long. V lost 5 bases, J lost 4 bases, and 1 base stayed unmatched. Germline CDR1 and CDR2: MNHNY and SVGAGI (reference sequence). The CDR3 DNA follows: TGTGCCAGCAGTCGGACTAGCGGCACCGGGGAGCTGTTTTTT. Translation gives CASSRTSGTGELFF.

This clone was seen once. V gene TRBV11-2 combines with J gene TRBJ1-6, with a tentative D call TRBD1 (5 bases). CDR3 length: 15 residues. V lost 5 bases and J 7 bases, leaving 15 bases between the germline ends. CDR1 and CDR2 from the germline V gene are SGHAT and FQNNGV. DNA of the CDR3: TGTGCCAGCAGCCCTACAAGGGGTACCAATTCACCCCTCCACTTT. This codes for CASSPTRGTNSPLHF.

This chain connects TRBV28 to TRBJ2-3; TRBD2 is a possible D gene (5 bases). CDR1 and CDR2 (germline): MDHEN, SYDVKM. Trimming cost V 4 bases and J 3 bases, with 11 bases left between them. The CDR3 has 14 amino acids. CDR3: CASSSSGITDTQYF. CDR3 bases: TGTGCCAGCAGTTCGTCGGGGATTACAGATACGCAGTATTTT.

The chain recombines TRBV27 with TRBJ2-1; the match to TRBD2 covers 10 bases. CDR1 is MNHEY, CDR2 SMNVEV, per germline (reference sequence). CDR3 length: 15 residues. Trimming removed 3 bases from V and 9 bases from J; junction bases left unmatched: 8. The chain's CDR3 is CASSFVSGRTGEQFF. The CDR3 DNA follows: TGTGCCAGCAGTTTCGTTAGCGGGAGGACGGGTGAGCAGTTCTTC.

The chain combines TRBV14 with TRBJ1-6; tentative D call: TRBD1 (5 bases). The germline gives CDR1 SGHDN, CDR2 FVKESK. The V gene lost 0 bases and the J gene lost 7 bases, with 7 bases spanning the gap. The CDR3 is 14 amino acids. The CDR3 sequence: CASSQDQGNSPLHF. The CDR3 DNA reads as TGTGCCAGCAGCCAAGATCAGGGCAATTCACCCCTCCACTTT.

V and J are TRBV19 and TRBJ2-7, with D perhaps TRBD1 (7 bases). The CDR3 contains 15 residues. Germline V gives CDR1 LNHDA, CDR2 SQIVND (reference sequence). V was clipped by 1 base and J by 6 bases, with 16 bases between them. CDR3 residues: CASSIVPGGNSEQYF. DNA for the CDR3: TGTGCCAGTAGTATAGTGCCAGGGGGGAACTCCGAGCAGTACTTC.

This clone occurred a few times. This rearrangement joins TRBV11-3 to TRBJ2-5; 7 bases map to TRBD2. The CDR3 runs to 16 residues. The V gene's germline CDR1 is SGHNT and CDR2 YENEEA. Unmatched junction bases numbered 12, after V lost 1 base and J lost 7 bases. In nucleotides, the CDR3 is TGTGCCAGCAGCTTAGTTGGGATGGGAGGGTCTGTGACCCAGTACTTC. Translating it yields CASSLVGMGGSVTQYF.